A single sample is the source of the 21 T cell receptor beta chains below, sequenced in a study of Ad26.COV2.S vaccination and SARS-CoV-2 variants. The protocol was immunoSEQ multiplex PCR, while the TCRdb copy is restricted to in-frame clones and leaves out a portion. The sample carries approximately 300,000 clones, about 85% recorded once. Treatment reported: about 20 received Ad26.COV2.S at low or high dose, single or two shots; about 5 received placebo; per-sample allocation not given. Specimens were obtained on day 63 following the first vaccine or placebo injection. Here the sequenced sample was peripheral blood, taken in a trial of Ad26.COV2.S vaccine versus placebo. The source of these receptors is a person aged 18 to 65 who received the Ad26.COV2.S COVID-19 vaccine or a placebo.

The chain recombines TRBV11-3 with TRBJ2-2; TRBD2 matches at 7 bases. The germline V gene encodes CDR1 SGHNT and CDR2 YENEEA. Germline trimming cut 1 base from V and 1 base from J; bases unmatched to any gene: 3. There are 16 residues in the CDR3. CDR3 amino acids: CASSLGGGVNTGELFF. DNA for the CDR3: TGTGCCAGCAGCTTAGGCGGGGGAGTGAACACCGGGGAGCTGTTTTTT.

The rearrangement joins TRBV28 to TRBJ1-5, with D perhaps TRBD1 (6 bases). Germline CDR1 is MDHEN and CDR2 is SYDVKM. The CDR3 covers 16 residues. Trimming removed 3 bases from V and 3 bases from J, with 15 bases in between. In DNA form, the CDR3 reads TGTGCCAGCAGTTTGGCAGGGGATGATTACAATCAGCCCCAGCATTTT. This codes for CASSLAGDDYNQPQHF.

The chain recombines TRBV5-4 with TRBJ2-1, with D hard to call. Germline V lookup: CDR1 SGHNT, CDR2 YYREEE (reference sequence). The V gene lost 2 bases and the J gene lost 7 bases, with 16 bases spanning the gap. There are 15 residues in the CDR3. The DNA of the CDR3 is TGTGCCAGCAGCTTCCTGGTAGAAATAAGAAATGAGCAGTTCTTC. Its translation: CASSFLVEIRNEQFF.

This clone was observed once. This rearrangement joins TRBV7-3 to TRBJ2-1, with 7 bases matching TRBD2. Per the germline V gene, CDR1 is SGHTA and CDR2 is FQGTGA. CDR3 length: 16 residues. Germline trimming cut 4 bases from V and 4 bases from J; bases unmatched to any gene: 10. The CDR3 DNA is TGTGCCAGCAGCTACTTTGGCGGGGGAGCATACAATGAGCAGTTCTTC. Translated, it gives CASSYFGGGAYNEQFF. The full variable domain, with the rest looked up from reference TRBV7-3 and TRBJ2-1, is GAGVSQTPSNKVTEKGKYVELRCDPISGHTALYWYRQSLGQGPEFLIYFQGTGAADDSGLPNDRFFAVRPEGSVSTLKIQRTERGDSAVYLCASSYFGGGAYNEQFFGPGTRLTVL.

The chain couples TRBV27 to TRBJ2-7; 7 bases are a match to TRBD1. The CDR3 is 14 residues long. The junction had 7 bases not matched to a gene; V was cut back by 6 bases and J by 2 bases. Germline V gives CDR1 MNHEY, CDR2 SMNVEV (reference sequence). The CDR3 nucleotides are TGTGCCAGCAGGCTGGACAGGCCTCCCTACGAGCAGTACTTC. Its translation: CASRLDRPPYEQYF.

The chain combines TRBV11-3 with TRBJ2-5; 7 bases match TRBD1. Germline V gene lookup returns CDR1 SGHNT and CDR2 YENEEA. J lost 1 base, V lost 4 bases, and 6 bases had no gene match. This CDR3 contains 15 residues. CDR3: CASSSGGQSQETQYF. CDR3 in DNA: TGTGCCAGCAGCTCAGGGGGACAAAGCCAAGAGACCCAGTACTTC.

The V call is TRBV19, the J call TRBJ1-4, with TRBD1 identical over 10 bases. CDR1 is LNHDA and CDR2 is SQIVND in the germline V gene (reference sequence). This CDR3 contains 17 residues. V shed 5 bases, J shed 5 bases, and the junction held 11 bases outside the gene matches. The CDR3: CASSSWDRGFRNEKLFF. In DNA, the CDR3 is TGTGCCAGTAGTTCCTGGGACAGGGGTTTTAGGAATGAAAAACTGTTTTTT.

The V call is TRBV19, the J call TRBJ2-3; 10 bases agree with TRBD2. V gave up 5 bases and J gave up 4 bases; unmatched junction bases: 6. Germline V gene data show CDR1 as LNHDA and CDR2 as SQIVND (reference sequence). CDR3 length: 15 residues. The CDR3 spells CASSAALAGADTQYF. As DNA, the CDR3 is TGTGCCAGTAGTGCCGCCCTAGCGGGGGCAGATACGCAGTATTTT.

This chain's CDR3 is CASSPTGSDSPLHF. For the CDR3, the DNA is TGTGCCAGCAGCCCGACAGGGAGTGATTCACCCCTCCACTTT. The chain joins TRBV7-3 to TRBJ1-6; TRBD1 matches at 7 bases. CDR1 and CDR2 from the germline V gene are SGHTA and FQGTGA. The ends lost 5 bases at V and 8 bases at J; junction bases unmatched: 6. CDR3 length: 14 amino acids.

The V and J genes are TRBV24-1 and TRBJ2-2; a weak D match, TRBD2 (6 bases). CDR1 and CDR2 from the germline V gene are KGHDR and SFDVKD. The CDR3 spans 16 residues. Trimming cost V 3 bases and J 5 bases, with 15 bases left between them. CDR3 bases: TGTGCCACCAGTGATCGGACTAAAGGAATGACCGGGGAGCTGTTTTTT. Its translation: CATSDRTKGMTGELFF.

The chain carries TRBV6-1 and TRBJ2-5; 9 nucleotides align to TRBD2. The CDR3 contains 19 residues. V was pared by 3 bases and J by 3 bases, with 17 bases of the junction left unmatched. The germline CDR1 and CDR2 sequences are MNHNS and SASEGT. CDR3 sequence: CASSESWAGGLAFKETQYF. The CDR3 nucleotides are TGTGCCAGCAGTGAGTCTTGGGCGGGGGGGCTGGCCTTCAAAGAGACCCAGTACTTC.

V is TRBV5-8 and J is TRBJ1-2; no definite D call. V gave up 0 bases and J gave up 3 bases, with 9 bases separating them. The V gene's germline CDR1 is SGHTS and CDR2 YDEGEE. The CDR3 contains 14 residues. The CDR3 DNA follows: TGTGCCAGCAGCTTGGGGGTCGGATACTATGGCTACACCTTC. It yields the protein CASSLGVGYYGYTF.

The V gene is TRBV19, the J gene TRBJ1-2, with unresolved D. CDR3 length equals 13 residues. Per germline, CDR1 LNHDA and CDR2 SQIVND (reference sequence). The V gene lost 6 bases and the J gene lost 8 bases, with 16 bases spanning the gap. CDR3 nucleotides: TGTGCCAGTAGCCTGGGAGACCTGGGGGGCTACACCTTC. Its protein is CASSLGDLGGYTF.

This chain connects TRBV20-1 to TRBJ2-7, with D possibly matching TRBD2 (6 bases). The CDR3 contains 15 residues. Germline lookup yields CDR1 DFQATT and CDR2 SNEGSKA (reference sequence). V was pared by 3 bases and J by 1 base, with 16 bases between. The CDR3 bases are TGCAGTGCTAGTCATGCCGGGACTTCTTCCTACGAGCAGTACTTC. The encoded protein is CSASHAGTSSYEQYF.

This rearrangement joins TRBV28 to TRBJ1-1, with a tentative D call TRBD1 (5 bases). Germline assignment: CDR1 MDHEN and CDR2 SYDVKM. The germline V and J ends were trimmed by 10 bases and 8 bases, with 11 bases remaining between them. CDR3 length equals 10 residues. The CDR3 reads CATDRTEAFF. In DNA form, the CDR3 reads TGTGCCACCGACAGAACCGAAGCTTTCTTT.

For this clone: The same CDR3 also results from other DNA sequences found in this sample. The chain links TRBV28 to TRBJ2-7; D unclear. The ends were cut back, 4 bases at V and 2 bases at J, with 3 bases in the middle. CDR1 is MDHEN and CDR2 is SYDVKM in the germline V gene. The CDR3 contains 11 residues. This chain's CDR3 is CASSSPYEQYF. The CDR3 coding sequence is TGTGCCAGCAGTTCTCCCTACGAGCAGTACTTC.

This clone was observed a handful of times. V usage is TRBV25-1 and J usage is TRBJ2-7; 8 positions agree with TRBD1. V lost 4 bases to trimming and J lost 1 base; unmatched junction nucleotides: 9. The CDR3 loop spans 16 amino acids. Germline assignment: CDR1 MGHDK and CDR2 SYGVNS. The CDR3 DNA reads TGTGCCAGCAGTGGACACCCGGGACAGGCATCCTACGAGCAGTACTTC. It translates to CASSGHPGQASYEQYF.

The J gene is TRBJ1-1, the V gene TRBV5-4; 7 bases are shared with TRBD1. J was trimmed by 4 bases and V by 4 bases; bases with no gene match: 4. This CDR3 has 13 amino acids. CDR1 is SGHNT and CDR2 is YYREEE in the germline V gene (reference sequence). CDR3 amino acids: CASSGNRGTEAFF. As DNA, the CDR3 is TGTGCCAGCAGCGGGAACAGGGGCACTGAAGCTTTCTTT.

The chain combines TRBV4-1 with TRBJ2-2; the match to TRBD1 covers 10 bases. Germline V gene data show CDR1 as MGHRA and CDR2 as YSYEKL. With V trimmed by 0 bases and J by 1 base, 8 bases remained unmatched. The CDR3 runs 19 residues. Written as DNA, the CDR3 is TGCGCCAGCAGCCAAGACCAGCGGGGACAGGGGAAGAACACCGGGGAGCTGTTTTTT. It translates to CASSQDQRGQGKNTGELFF.

CDR3 sequence: CASSLGAAGQVDEQFF. In DNA form, the CDR3 reads TGCGCCAGCAGCTTGGGCGCGGCAGGGCAAGTGGATGAGCAGTTCTTC. This chain joins TRBV5-1 and TRBJ2-1, with D possibly matching TRBD1 (5 bases). The length of the CDR3 is 16 residues. Trimming removed 0 bases from V and 8 bases from J, with 18 bases in between. Germline V gene lookup returns CDR1 SGHRS and CDR2 YFSETQ.

Turning to this clone: Other DNA sequences from this sample encode an identical CDR3 as well. The V and J genes are TRBV30 and TRBJ2-7, with 10 bases identical to TRBD1. CDR1 is GTSNPN and CDR2 is SVGIG in the germline V gene (reference sequence). This CDR3 is 13 amino acids long. V trimming: 1 base; J trimming: 4 bases; junction bases outside the gene matches: 1. The CDR3: CAWSGDRGYEQYF. As DNA, the CDR3 is TGTGCCTGGAGTGGGGACAGGGGATACGAGCAGTACTTC.